These T cell receptor beta chains were read from a single sample in a study of blood T cell repertoires in COVID-19. Clones were read by immunoSEQ multiplex PCR, and TCRdb kept only the in-frame ones, dropping some. The sample records some 230,000 clones, roughly 80% being singletons. The sequencing input was peripheral blood. Source of these receptors: a woman aged 55-69 years with acute or convalescent COVID-19. CDR3s include the opening cysteine and the closing phenylalanine or tryptophan. The D gene is left open where the match is weak. A row's size may be missing; if present it is once, few, many or a size class.

D	size	J	V	DNA	CDR3
TRBD1	.	TRBJ2-1	TRBV5-4	TGTGCCAGCAGCGCCACAGGGGGCAATGAGCAGTTCTTC	CASSATGGNEQFF
.	.	TRBJ1-6	TRBV7-8	TGTGCCAGCAGCTTATCTTTCCAGGGTGGGTCACCCCTCCACTTT	CASSLSFQGGSPLHF
.	.	TRBJ2-5	TRBV10-3	TGTGCCATCAGTGGGACAGATCAAGAGACCCAGTACTTC	CAISGTDQETQYF
TRBD2	.	TRBJ2-3	TRBV11-2	TGTGCCAGCAGCGTTCTAGCGGGGGCCCACGGCACAGATACGCAGTATTTT	CASSVLAGAHGTDTQYF
TRBD2	once	TRBJ2-5	TRBV5-1	TGCGCCAGCACTTTGGGGTCTAGCGGGGGGTCAGAGACCCAGTACTTC	CASTLGSSGGSETQYF
TRBD1	.	TRBJ1-1	TRBV6-5	TGTGCCAGCAGCGCCCGATGGACAGGCCACCCTGAAGCTTTCTTT	CASSARWTGHPEAFF
TRBD1	.	TRBJ2-1	TRBV12-5	TGTGCTAGTGGTTTGGTACTTGGGACAGGTTCGTCGGGCGAGCAGTTCTTC	CASGLVLGTGSSGEQFF
TRBD1	.	TRBJ1-2	TRBV2	TGTGCCAGCAGCCCGGGACAGGTCTATGGCTACACCTTC	CASSPGQVYGYTF
.	few	TRBJ2-3	TRBV4-1	TGCGCCAGCAGCCAAACCGGACTAACTCCTAGCACAGATACGCAGTATTTT	CASSQTGLTPSTDTQYF
.	.	TRBJ2-2	TRBV6-1	TGTGCCAGCAGTGAACACAGGGATCCCGGGGAGCTGTTTTTT	CASSEHRDPGELFF
.	.	TRBJ1-2	TRBV12-3/TRBV12-4	TGTGCCAGCAGCAGGACTCCGTATGGCTACACCTTC	CASSRTPYGYTF
.	.	TRBJ2-7	TRBV6-6	TGTGCCAGCAGTTACTCGGACAGCTCCTTGTACTTC	CASSYSDSSLYF
TRBD2	.	TRBJ2-3	TRBV9	TGTGCCAGCAGCGTCCTCGGAACGGGGGGACTGAGCACAGATACGCAGTATTTT	CASSVLGTGGLSTDTQYF
TRBD2	.	TRBJ2-3	TRBV25-1	TGTGCCAGCAGTGAACCAGCGGGGGTCACAGATACGCAGTATTTT	CASSEPAGVTDTQYF
TRBD1	.	TRBJ1-1	TRBV10-3	TGTGCCATCGGAACCGGGACAGGGACTACTGAAGCTTTCTTT	CAIGTGTGTTEAFF
.	.	TRBJ2-3	TRBV4-1	TGCGCCAGCAGCCAAGATGGCGGCGTTGGTACGCAGTATTTT	CASSQDGGVGTQYF
TRBD1	.	TRBJ1-2	TRBV3-1/TRBV3-2	TGTGCCAGCAGCCTGGGACAGGGGCACTATGGCTACACCTTC	CASSLGQGHYGYTF
.	.	TRBJ1-5	TRBV18	TGTGCCAGCTCACCACCGGACACCTATAGCAATCAGCCCCAGCATTTT	CASSPPDTYSNQPQHF